The 32 T cell receptor beta chains below all came from one sample that was sequenced in a study of blood T cell repertoires in COVID-19. Assay used: immunoSEQ multiplex PCR; TCRdb lists only in-frame clones, some missing. The sample has 150,000 to 200,000 clones; 82% are singletons. The material sequenced was PBMCs or T cells enriched from blood (not recorded which). The receptor source for this set is a man aged 50-60 years who had recovered from COVID-19.

This clone was seen at least ten times. The chain employs TRBV4-2 and TRBJ2-1; 9 positions agree with TRBD2. The CDR3 contains 16 residues. The V segment lost 0 bases and the J segment 3 bases; nucleotides outside the gene matches: 3. Germline V gene sequence: CDR1 LGHNA, CDR2 YNFKEQ. CDR3 DNA: TGTGCCAGCAGCCAAGACCCTAGCGGGGTCTACAATGAGCAGTTCTTC. As protein: CASSQDPSGVYNEQFF.

This clone is a singleton in its sample. This rearrangement joins TRBV7-2 to TRBJ1-6, with TRBD1 matching 8 bases. This CDR3 has 15 residues. V was pared by 4 bases and J by 5 bases, with 4 bases of the junction left unmatched. The germline gives CDR1 SGHTA, CDR2 FQGNSA. The CDR3 bases are TGTGCCAGCAGCTCCCGACAGGGGAATAATTCACCCCTCCACTTT. This gives the protein CASSSRQGNNSPLHF.

This rearrangement joins TRBV28 to TRBJ1-6; TRBD1 is a possible D gene (5 bases). Germline CDR1 reads MDHEN; CDR2 reads SYDVKM. The CDR3 contains 15 residues. Deletions cut 3 bases from V and 7 bases from J, with 13 bases between. DNA of the CDR3: TGTGCCAGCAGTTTTGGAGGGGCTGAGAATTCACCCCTCCACTTT. Its translation: CASSFGGAENSPLHF.

The chain links TRBV5-1 to TRBJ2-3; D gene unclear. V lost 4 bases to trimming and J lost 4 bases, with 13 bases between them. The CDR3 length is 14 residues. The germline V gene encodes CDR1 SGHRS and CDR2 YFSETQ. CDR3 region: CASSSDVLADTQYF. The CDR3 DNA sequence: TGCGCCAGCAGCAGCGACGTTCTGGCAGATACGCAGTATTTT.

J is TRBJ1-5 and V is TRBV3-1 (or the pseudogene TRBV3-2), with D uncertain. The CDR3 length is 14 residues. CDR1 and CDR2 (germline): LGHDT, YNNKEL (reference sequence). The V end was cut by 0 bases, the J end by 4 bases, with 7 bases between. The CDR3 reads CASSQDAANQPQHF. In DNA, the CDR3 is TGTGCCAGCAGCCAAGATGCGGCTAATCAGCCCCAGCATTTT.

The rearrangement uses TRBV18 and TRBJ2-3; weak D call: TRBD1 (6 bases). The CDR3 totals 14 residues. Per germline, CDR1 KGHSH and CDR2 LQKENI. The V and J ends lost 3 bases and 0 bases respectively, with 7 bases between them. The CDR3 here is CASSPDRSTDTQYF. The CDR3 nucleotides are TGTGCCAGCTCACCCGACAGGAGCACAGATACGCAGTATTTT.

This chain links TRBV28 with TRBJ2-3; 8 bases are a match to TRBD2. The CDR3 runs 15 residues. After removal of 5 bases from V and 2 bases from J, the junction contained 6 bases not matched to a gene. Germline V lookup: CDR1 MDHEN, CDR2 SYDVKM. CDR3 coding DNA: TGTGCCAGCAGTGGACTAGCCGTCATCACAGATACGCAGTATTTT. Its translation is CASSGLAVITDTQYF.

The genes are TRBV10-3 and TRBJ1-1; the match to TRBD1 covers 8 bases. In germline, CDR1 is ENHRY, CDR2 SYGVKD. V shed 4 bases, J shed 3 bases, and the junction held 4 bases outside the gene matches. The CDR3 has 14 amino acids. The CDR3 nucleotides read TGTGCCATCAGTGGGTTGACAGGGGACACTGAAGCTTTCTTT. Encoded protein: CAISGLTGDTEAFF.

CDR3: CASSLRAGHTEAFF. In nucleotides, the CDR3 is TGTGCCAGCAGCCTCAGGGCAGGGCACACTGAAGCTTTCTTT. The chain has TRBV27 and TRBJ1-1, with D maybe TRBD1 (5 bases). V lost 6 bases, J lost 3 bases, and 14 bases lay in between. Germline values: CDR1 MNHEY, CDR2 SMNVEV (reference sequence). The CDR3 length is 14 residues.

This chain connects TRBV19 to TRBJ1-2, with a weak D call TRBD1 (5 bases). CDR3 length: 13 residues. The V gene's germline CDR1 is LNHDA and CDR2 SQIVND (reference sequence). V was shortened by 9 bases and J by 9 bases, with 20 bases between the two germline ends. The CDR3 DNA sequence: TGTGCCAGCACCGCGACAGACAAAGTTAGCTACACCTTC. Translated, it gives CASTATDKVSYTF.

In nucleotides, the CDR3 is TGTGCCAGCAGAAGCTCAATCTCCTACGAGCAGTACTTC. Translation gives CASRSSISYEQYF. The gene calls are TRBV6-5 and TRBJ2-7; D is uncertain. The germline V gene encodes CDR1 MNHEY and CDR2 SVGAGI. Trimming took 6 bases from V and 0 from J, leaving 9 bases between them. This CDR3 region has 13 residues.

The genes are TRBV7-9 and TRBJ2-1; 12 nucleotides match TRBD2. The CDR3 sequence is 17 residues long. Germline V CDR1 and CDR2: SEHNR, FQNEAQ (reference sequence). The J segment lost 9 bases and the V segment lost 5 bases, leaving 14 bases of the junction unmatched. The CDR3 region is CASSNFQGLAGRREQFF. The CDR3 DNA is TGTGCCAGCAGCAATTTCCAAGGACTAGCGGGACGTCGTGAGCAGTTCTTC.

CDR3 nucleotides: TGTGCCAGCAGCCCAGCGAGTAATGAGCAGTTCTTC. Protein sequence: CASSPASNEQFF. V usage is TRBV7-2 and J usage is TRBJ2-1, with D hard to call. The CDR3 runs to 12 residues. V was trimmed by 5 bases and J by 7 bases, leaving 9 bases between them. Looked up from germline, CDR1 is SGHTA and CDR2 is FQGNSA.

This sequence joins TRBV6-5 and TRBJ2-1, with TRBD1 matching 8 bases. This CDR3 comprises 14 residues. The V gene end was trimmed by 6 bases and the J gene end by 7 bases; junction bases not matched to a gene: 8. The germline V gene has CDR1 MNHEY and CDR2 SVGAGI. The CDR3 loop is CASSSTTGANEQFF. The CDR3 DNA follows: TGTGCCAGCAGCTCTACGACAGGGGCGAATGAGCAGTTCTTC.

The chain combines TRBV5-8 with TRBJ2-3; 9 bases fit TRBD1. Germline lookup yields CDR1 SGHTS and CDR2 YDEGEE. The CDR3 has 16 residues. V gave up 0 bases and J gave up 3 bases; unmatched junction bases: 5. In DNA, the CDR3 is TGTGCCAGCAGCTTGGGAGGACAGGGGAGAACAGATACGCAGTATTTT. Amino acid sequence: CASSLGGQGRTDTQYF.

The chain uses TRBV15 and TRBJ1-2, with no clear D. The CDR3 runs 13 residues. Per the germline V gene, CDR1 is LNHNV and CDR2 is YYDKDF (reference sequence). V dropped 5 bases and J dropped 4 bases, with 11 bases sitting between them. CDR3 in amino acids: CATSATSVYGYTF. The CDR3 DNA reads as TGTGCCACCAGCGCAACATCAGTCTATGGCTACACCTTC.

The chain has TRBV27 and TRBJ2-1; weak D call: TRBD2 (6 bases). Germline V gene lookup returns CDR1 MNHEY and CDR2 SMNVEV (reference sequence). Between the trimmed V and J ends, which lost 6 bases and 3 bases, there was a span of 12 bases. The CDR3 sequence is 14 residues long. In nucleotides, the CDR3 is TGTGCCAGCAGGGCCGGGACTTTCTACAATGAGCAGTTCTTC. This sequence encodes CASRAGTFYNEQFF.

This clone was recorded only once. This chain connects TRBV7-2 to TRBJ1-4; a possible D gene is TRBD1 (5 bases). This CDR3 comprises 18 residues. Germline V gene lookup returns CDR1 SGHTA and CDR2 FQGNSA. V was pared by 2 bases and J by 1 base, with 17 bases between. DNA of the CDR3: TGTGCCAGCAGCTTAAGGGGAAGGAAACCTAAAACTAATGAAAAACTGTTTTTT. Protein product: CASSLRGRKPKTNEKLFF.

This chain joins TRBV27 and TRBJ1-2; D is perhaps TRBD1 (6 bases). Between the trimmed V and J ends, which lost 6 bases and 8 bases, there was a span of 25 bases. Germline V CDR1 and CDR2: MNHEY, SMNVEV (reference sequence). The CDR3 spans 16 residues. As DNA, the CDR3 is TGTGCCAGCAGCTACCAGACCACAGGGATCCTAGGAGGCTACACCTTC. It codes for CASSYQTTGILGGYTF.

V is TRBV2 and J is TRBJ2-5; D is unclear. Germline-derived CDR1 and CDR2 are SNHLY and FYNNEI. The CDR3 has 11 residues. V was pared by 7 bases and J by 13 bases, with 16 bases between. The CDR3 DNA sequence: TGTGCCAGCATGATCATCCAGAATTCGTACTTC. Residues: CASMIIQNSYF.

The CDR3 nucleotides are TGCGCCAGCACCCCAGCGGGGTGGGATGGCTACACCTTC. Translated, it gives CASTPAGWDGYTF. The chain combines TRBV5-1 with TRBJ1-2; no clear D. Trimming removed 6 bases from V and 6 bases from J, with 15 bases in between. This CDR3 contains 13 residues. Germline CDR1 is SGHRS and CDR2 is YFSETQ. The full variable domain, its missing parts supplied by reference TRBV5-1 and TRBJ1-2, is KAGVTQTPRYLIKTRGQQVTLSCSPISGHRSVSWYQQTPGQGLQFLFEYFSETQRNKGNFPGRFSGRQFSNSRSEMNVSTLELGDSALYLCASTPAGWDGYTFGSGTRLTVV.

The chain joins TRBV5-6 to TRBJ2-3, with TRBD2 matching over 7 bases. The CDR3 has 14 amino acids. V was clipped by 4 bases and J by 3 bases; unmatched bases: 5. Germline V gives CDR1 SGHDT, CDR2 YYEEEE. The CDR3 protein is CASSAGGWTDTQYF. CDR3 bases: TGTGCCAGCAGCGCCGGGGGGTGGACAGATACGCAGTATTTT.

The V call is TRBV19, the J call TRBJ1-6; tentatively, D is TRBD1 (5 bases). The V end was cut by 7 bases, the J end by 10 bases, with 23 bases between. The germline V gene has CDR1 LNHDA and CDR2 SQIVND (reference sequence). The CDR3 sequence is 16 residues long. The DNA of the CDR3 is TGTGCCAGTACCCTCCCGGGGGGGTCAGAGGGGTCACCCCTCCACTTT. The encoded protein is CASTLPGGSEGSPLHF.

As regards this clone: This sample also contains other DNA sequences that code for the same CDR3. The rearrangement links TRBV19 to TRBJ1-3; D is unresolved. Trimming cost V 8 bases and J 0 bases, with 11 bases left between them. The CDR3 length is 14 residues. The germline gives CDR1 LNHDA, CDR2 SQIVND (reference sequence). CDR3 in DNA: TGTGCCAGTCGTGACTTGAGCTCTGGAAACACCATATATTTT. Protein: CASRDLSSGNTIYF.

The V call is TRBV27, the J call TRBJ2-5; TRBD1 agrees at 10 bases. The germline V gene has CDR1 MNHEY and CDR2 SMNVEV (reference sequence). The CDR3 covers 14 residues. The junction had 2 bases not matched to a gene; V was cut back by 5 bases and J by 2 bases. The CDR3 sequence: CASSRTGGQETQYF. The CDR3 DNA reads as TGTGCCAGCAGTCGGACAGGGGGTCAAGAGACCCAGTACTTC.

J is TRBJ2-7 and V is TRBV21-1; the listed D gene, TRBD1, was not tested against the DNA. TRBV21-1 is an annotated pseudogene. The CDR3 runs 14 residues. This CDR3 reads CASRLILPRDEQYF. The CDR3 coding sequence is TGTGCCAGCAGACTTATACTGCCCAGGGACGAGCAGTACTTC.

This chain joins TRBV7-9 and TRBJ1-1; D is undetermined. Germline V gives CDR1 SEHNR, CDR2 FQNEAQ (reference sequence). This CDR3 has 13 residues. The V and J ends lost 6 bases and 3 bases respectively, with 11 bases between them. The CDR3 coding sequence is TGTGCCAGCAGGCACCCACTGGACACTGAAGCTTTCTTT. Translated: CASRHPLDTEAFF.

The chain couples TRBV6-6 to TRBJ2-2; the match to TRBD2 covers 15 bases. This CDR3 comprises 19 residues. Germline loops: CDR1 MNHNY, CDR2 SVGAGI (reference sequence). Trimming took 8 bases from V and 4 from J; bases not matched to a gene: 14. CDR3 loop: CASGRARGLAGGSTGELFF. The CDR3, as DNA: TGTGCCAGCGGTCGGGCCCGAGGACTAGCGGGAGGGTCCACCGGGGAGCTGTTTTTT.

The chain carries TRBV7-6 and TRBJ2-1; 12 bases match TRBD2. Trimming cost V 5 bases and J 9 bases; bases outside gene matches: 11. The CDR3 is 16 amino acids. Germline-derived CDR1 and CDR2 are SGHVS and FNYEAQ. The chain's CDR3 is CASSPTRTSGAVEQFF. The CDR3 DNA sequence: TGTGCCAGCAGCCCTACAAGGACTAGCGGGGCCGTTGAGCAGTTCTTC.

The chain uses TRBV7-9 and TRBJ2-7; the match to TRBD1 covers 7 bases. The germline V gene encodes CDR1 SEHNR and CDR2 FQNEAQ (reference sequence). V lost 2 bases, J lost 0 bases, and 4 bases stayed unmatched. CDR3 length equals 15 residues. The CDR3 nucleotides read TGTGCCAGCAGCTTATATACAGGGGCCTCCTACGAGCAGTACTTC. Translated: CASSLYTGASYEQYF. Variable domain in full (rest from reference TRBV7-9 and TRBJ2-7): DTGVSQNPRHKITKRGQNVTFRCDPISEHNRLYWYRQTLGQGPEFLTYFQNEAQLEKSRLLSDRFSAERPKGSFSTLEIQRTEQGDSAMYLCASSLYTGASYEQYFGPGTRLTVT.

V usage is TRBV4-2 and J usage is TRBJ1-5; 10 bases map to TRBD1. The CDR3 length is 16 residues. Trimming cost V 1 base and J 5 bases; bases outside gene matches: 5. The germline V gene encodes CDR1 LGHNA and CDR2 YNFKEQ. The CDR3 sequence: CASSQATGTGDQPQHF. Written as DNA, the CDR3 is TGTGCCAGCAGCCAAGCTACGGGGACAGGGGATCAGCCCCAGCATTTT.

The chain couples TRBV19 to TRBJ2-1; the match to TRBD2 covers 15 bases. The germline gives CDR1 LNHDA, CDR2 SQIVND (reference sequence). CDR3 length equals 16 residues. V lost 6 bases, J lost 7 bases, and 7 bases stayed unmatched. Written as DNA, the CDR3 is TGTGCCAGTAGCAGGACCGGGACTAGCGGGAGGAATGAGCAGTTCTTC. The encoded protein is CASSRTGTSGRNEQFF. Supplemented by reference TRBV19 and TRBJ2-1, the full variable domain reads DGGITQSPKYLFRKEGQNVTLSCEQNLNHDAMYWYRQDPGQGLRLIYYSQIVNDFQKGDIAEGYSVSREKKESFPLTVTSAQKNPTAFYLCASSRTGTSGRNEQFFGPGTRLTVL.